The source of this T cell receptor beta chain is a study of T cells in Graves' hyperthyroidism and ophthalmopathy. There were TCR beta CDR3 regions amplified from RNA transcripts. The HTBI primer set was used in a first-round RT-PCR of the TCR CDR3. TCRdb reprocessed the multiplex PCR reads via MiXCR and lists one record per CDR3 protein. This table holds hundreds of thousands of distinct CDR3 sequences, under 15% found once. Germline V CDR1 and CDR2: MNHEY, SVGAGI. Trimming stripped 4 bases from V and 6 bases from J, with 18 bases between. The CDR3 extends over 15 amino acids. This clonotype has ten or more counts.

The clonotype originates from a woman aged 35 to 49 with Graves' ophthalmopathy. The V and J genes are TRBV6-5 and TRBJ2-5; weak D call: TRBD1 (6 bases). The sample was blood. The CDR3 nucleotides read TGTGCCAGCAGTTTTAGACAGGAATTGGCAAAGACCCAGTACTTC. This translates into CASSFRQELAKTQYF.